This T cell receptor (beta chain) was captured in a study of cytomegalovirus exposure and HLA in healthy donors. Overall study context: In a later analysis, the roughly 120 validation repertoires were reported to have used the same platform as the 600 to 800 first-cohort repertoires. General study findings and limits: CMV antigen specificity of a few CMV-associated chains was confirmed in vitro.

This clone was seen a few times. Antigen specificity is unknown. This CDR3 has 14 amino acids. V shed 0 bases and J shed 9 bases, with 10 bases lying between them. Germline loops: CDR1 SGHRS, CDR2 YFSETQ. The table came from immunoSEQ multiplex PCR; TCRdb's copy has only in-frame clones and leaves some out. The data contain a few hundred thousand clones, around nine tenths of them singletons. The rearrangement links TRBV5-1 to TRBJ1-6; a possible D gene is TRBD1 (6 bases). The TCR was taken from a woman younger than 30 in good health and CMV-seronegative. The sequenced sample consisted of PBMCs. CDR3 sequence (DNA): TGCGCCAGCAGCTTGGAACAGGGTAGTTCACCCCTCCACTTT. Residues: CASSLEQGSSPLHF.